This T cell receptor (beta chain) was captured in a study of a mutant IDH1 vaccine in newly diagnosed glioma. As for the study in general: Pretreatment consisted of radiotherapy, temozolomide, or both, with most receiving both.

This clone appeared once. No antigen is known for it. Time point here: week 35, safety follow-up. Topical imiquimod was applied with each vaccine dose, which held 300 ug of mutant IDH1 20-mer peptide. The study enrolled donors with new WHO grade 3 or 4 IDH1-mutant, ATRX-lost astrocytomas. Trimming took off 3 bases at V and 3 bases at J, with 9 bases between the two ends. This CDR3 is 13 amino acids long. Germline loops: CDR1 SGHRS, CDR2 YFSETQ. Sequencing used immunoSEQ multiplex PCR; TCRdb keeps in-frame clones, though not all of them. The sample shows about 69,000 clones, about 87% of them seen only once. Study results and limitations: Of all patients, around 94% showed vaccine-induced immune responses.

J is TRBJ1-2 and V is TRBV5-1, with D tentatively TRBD1 (5 bases). This sequence originates from a young man with glioma. The sequencing here drew on PBMCs, taken from a glioma patient whose treatment included an IDH1 peptide vaccine. CDR3 amino acids: CASSWEGDYGYTF. The CDR3 DNA sequence: TGCGCCAGCAGCTGGGAAGGGGACTATGGCTACACCTTC.